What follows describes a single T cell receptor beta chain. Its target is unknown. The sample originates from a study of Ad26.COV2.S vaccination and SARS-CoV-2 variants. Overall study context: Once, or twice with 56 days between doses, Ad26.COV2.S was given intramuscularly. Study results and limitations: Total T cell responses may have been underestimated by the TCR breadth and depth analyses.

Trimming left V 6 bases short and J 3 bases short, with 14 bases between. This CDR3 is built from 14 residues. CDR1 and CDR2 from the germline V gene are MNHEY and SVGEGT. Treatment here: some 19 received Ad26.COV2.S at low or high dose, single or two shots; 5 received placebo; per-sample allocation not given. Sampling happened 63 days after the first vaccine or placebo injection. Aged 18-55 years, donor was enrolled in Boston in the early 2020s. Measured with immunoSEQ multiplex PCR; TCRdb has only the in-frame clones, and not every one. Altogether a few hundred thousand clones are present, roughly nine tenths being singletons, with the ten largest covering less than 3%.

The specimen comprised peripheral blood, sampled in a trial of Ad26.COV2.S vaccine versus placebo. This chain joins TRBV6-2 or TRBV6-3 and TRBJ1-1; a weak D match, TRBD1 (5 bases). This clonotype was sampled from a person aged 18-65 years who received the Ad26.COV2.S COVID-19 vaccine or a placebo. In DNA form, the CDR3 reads TGTGCCAGCAGCAAGCTGGCGGGGGACACTGAAGCTTTCTTT. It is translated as CASSKLAGDTEAFF.